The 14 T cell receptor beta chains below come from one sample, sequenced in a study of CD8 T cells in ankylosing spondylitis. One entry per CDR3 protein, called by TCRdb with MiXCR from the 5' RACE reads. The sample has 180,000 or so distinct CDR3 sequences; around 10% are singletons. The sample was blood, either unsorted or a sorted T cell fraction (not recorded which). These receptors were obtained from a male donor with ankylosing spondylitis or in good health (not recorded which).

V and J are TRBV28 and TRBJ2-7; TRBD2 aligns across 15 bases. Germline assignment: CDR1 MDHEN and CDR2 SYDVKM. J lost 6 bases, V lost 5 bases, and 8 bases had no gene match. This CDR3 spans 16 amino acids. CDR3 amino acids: CASSPRTSGGALEQYF. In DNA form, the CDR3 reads TGTGCCAGCAGTCCCCGGACTAGCGGGGGGGCTCTCGAGCAGTACTTC. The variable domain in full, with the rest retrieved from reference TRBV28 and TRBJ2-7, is DVKVTQSSRYLVKRTGEKVFLECVQDMDHENMFWYRQDPGLGLRLIYFSYDVKMKEKGDIPEGYSVSREKKERFSLILESASTNQTSMYLCASSPRTSGGALEQYFGPGTRLTVT.

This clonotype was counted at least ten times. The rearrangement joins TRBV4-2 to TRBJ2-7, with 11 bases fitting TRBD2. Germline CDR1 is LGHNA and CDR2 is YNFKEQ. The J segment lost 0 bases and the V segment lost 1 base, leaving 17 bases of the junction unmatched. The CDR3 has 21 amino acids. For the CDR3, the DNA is TGTGCCAGCAGCCAAGTCCGAGCGGGACTAGCGGCCTCAAGGAGCTCCTACGAGCAGTACTTC. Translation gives CASSQVRAGLAASRSSYEQYF.

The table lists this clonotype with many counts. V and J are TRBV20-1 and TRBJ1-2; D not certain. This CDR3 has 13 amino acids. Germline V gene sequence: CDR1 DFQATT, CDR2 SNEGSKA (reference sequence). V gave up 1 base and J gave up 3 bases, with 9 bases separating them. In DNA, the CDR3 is TGCAGTGCTAGAGTACCCCGGGACTATGGCTACACCTTC. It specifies CSARVPRDYGYTF.

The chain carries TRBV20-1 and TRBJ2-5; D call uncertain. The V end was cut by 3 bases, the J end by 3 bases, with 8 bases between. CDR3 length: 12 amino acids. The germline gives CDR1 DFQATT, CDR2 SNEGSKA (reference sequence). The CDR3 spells CSASPKKETQYF. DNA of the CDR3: TGCAGTGCTAGCCCGAAAAAAGAGACCCAGTACTTC.

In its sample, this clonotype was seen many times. The CDR3 protein is CASSSHRETQYF. The CDR3 nucleotides are TGTGCCAGCAGCTCACACCGGGAGACCCAGTACTTC. V is TRBV5-6 and J is TRBJ2-5; D not resolved. CDR3 length: 12 amino acids. V gave up 3 bases and J gave up 5 bases, with 8 bases separating them. Germline loops: CDR1 SGHDT, CDR2 YYEEEE.

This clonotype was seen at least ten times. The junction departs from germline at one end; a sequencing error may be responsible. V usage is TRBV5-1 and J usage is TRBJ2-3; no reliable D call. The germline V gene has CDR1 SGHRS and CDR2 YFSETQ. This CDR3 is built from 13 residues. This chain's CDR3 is CASSSGSTDTQYF. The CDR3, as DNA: TGTGCCAGCAGCTCCGGGAGCACAGATACGCAGTATTTT. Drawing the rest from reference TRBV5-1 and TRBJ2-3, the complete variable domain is KAGVTQTPRYLIKTRGQQVTLSCSPISGHRSVSWYQQTPGQGLQFLFEYFSETQRNKGNFPGRFSGRQFSNSRSEMNVSTLELGDSALYLCASSSGSTDTQYFGPGTRLTVL.

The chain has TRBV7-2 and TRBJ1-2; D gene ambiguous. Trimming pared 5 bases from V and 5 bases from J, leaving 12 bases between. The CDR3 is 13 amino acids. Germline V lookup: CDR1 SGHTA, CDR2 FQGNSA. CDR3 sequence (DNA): TGTGCCAGCAGCCCCCCGGATTGGTATGGCTACACCTTC. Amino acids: CASSPPDWYGYTF.

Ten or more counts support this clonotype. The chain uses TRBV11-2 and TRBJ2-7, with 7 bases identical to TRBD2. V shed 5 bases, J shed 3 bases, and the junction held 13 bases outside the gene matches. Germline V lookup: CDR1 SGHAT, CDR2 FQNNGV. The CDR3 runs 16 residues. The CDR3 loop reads CASSPIRGRADYEQYF. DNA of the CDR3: TGTGCCAGCAGCCCCATACGTGGGAGGGCCGACTACGAGCAGTACTTC.

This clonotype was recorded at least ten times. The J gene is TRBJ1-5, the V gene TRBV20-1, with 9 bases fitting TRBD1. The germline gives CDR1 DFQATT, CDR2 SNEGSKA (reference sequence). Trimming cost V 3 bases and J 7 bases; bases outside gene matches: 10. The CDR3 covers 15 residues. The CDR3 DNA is TGCAGTGCTAGGTTACAGGGGGCGCCGGAACAGCCCCAGCATTTT. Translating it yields CSARLQGAPEQPQHF.

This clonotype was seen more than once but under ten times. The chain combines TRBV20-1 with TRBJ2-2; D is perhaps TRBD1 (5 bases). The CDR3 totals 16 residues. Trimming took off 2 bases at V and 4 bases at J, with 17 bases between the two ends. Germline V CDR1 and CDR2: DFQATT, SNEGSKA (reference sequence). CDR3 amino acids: CSARPSRAVGTGELFF. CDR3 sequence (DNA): TGCAGTGCTAGACCGTCCAGGGCAGTGGGCACCGGGGAGCTGTTTTTT.

CDR3 sequence (DNA): TGCAGTGCTAGAGGGGGCGGTGAGAGGGCCAAAAACATTCAGTACTTC. It translates to CSARGGGERAKNIQYF. The rearrangement uses TRBV20-1 and TRBJ2-4; tentative D call: TRBD1 (5 bases). The CDR3 is made up of 16 amino acids. Trimming stripped 1 base from V and 1 base from J, with 14 bases between. The germline V gene has CDR1 DFQATT and CDR2 SNEGSKA (reference sequence).

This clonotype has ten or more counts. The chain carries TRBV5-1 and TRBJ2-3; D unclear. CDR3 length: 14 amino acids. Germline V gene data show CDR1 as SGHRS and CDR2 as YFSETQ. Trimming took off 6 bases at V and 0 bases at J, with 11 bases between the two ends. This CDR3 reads CASKAGTSTDTQYF. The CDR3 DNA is TGCGCCAGCAAAGCCGGCACTAGCACAGATACGCAGTATTTT.

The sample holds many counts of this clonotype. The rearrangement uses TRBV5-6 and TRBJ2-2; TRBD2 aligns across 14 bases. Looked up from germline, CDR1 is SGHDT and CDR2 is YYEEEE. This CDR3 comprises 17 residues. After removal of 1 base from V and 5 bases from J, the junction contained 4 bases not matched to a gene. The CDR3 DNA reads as TGTGCCAGCAGCTTGTTTGGACTAGCGGGAGGAACCGGGGAGCTGTTTTTT. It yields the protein CASSLFGLAGGTGELFF.

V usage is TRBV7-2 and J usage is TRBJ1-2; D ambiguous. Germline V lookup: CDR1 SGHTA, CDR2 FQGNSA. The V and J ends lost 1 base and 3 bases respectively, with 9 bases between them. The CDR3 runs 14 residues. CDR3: CASSLGLRDYGYTF. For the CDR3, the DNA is TGTGCCAGCAGCTTAGGTCTCCGAGACTATGGCTACACCTTC.